Following are 13 T cell receptor beta chains from one sample sequenced in a study of shared clonotypes between healthy human individuals. Profiled with immunoSEQ multiplex PCR; TCRdb holds only in-frame clones, not every one. The sample consists of roughly 2.2 million clones, just under 95% of them appearing once. The sample comprised naive CD4+ T cells from PBMCs. Described subset: CD45RA+ positively selected. These receptors came from a man younger than 30 in good health. Some clones in this sample may be carry-over from other donors' samples.

V usage is TRBV19 and J usage is TRBJ1-5, with TRBD1 matching 9 bases. Germline V CDR1 and CDR2: LNHDA, SQIVND (reference sequence). The length of the CDR3 is 15 residues. V was pared by 5 bases and J by 1 base, with 3 bases of the junction left unmatched. The DNA of the CDR3 is TGTGCCAGTAGTGGACAGGGGCAGAGCAATCAGCCCCAGCATTTT. Its translation: CASSGQGQSNQPQHF.

The chain combines TRBV7-9 with TRBJ2-3; TRBD2 matches at 11 bases. Germline loops: CDR1 SEHNR, CDR2 FQNEAQ (reference sequence). The V and J ends lost 5 bases and 4 bases, in that order; junction bases with no gene match: 8. This CDR3 is built from 16 residues. This CDR3 is CASSTRLAGFPDTQYF. The CDR3 coding sequence is TGTGCCAGCAGCACCCGACTAGCGGGATTTCCAGATACGCAGTATTTT.

Concerning this clone itself: Other nucleotide sequences in the sample specify the same CDR3. The rearrangement uses TRBV7-2 and TRBJ2-7; the D is unclear. Germline lookup yields CDR1 SGHTA and CDR2 FQGNSA. The CDR3 has 15 residues. Trimming took 1 base from V and 1 from J, leaving 11 bases between them. CDR3 DNA: TGTGCCAGCAGCTTAGGGGCAGGTCTATCCTACGAGCAGTACTTC. Translation gives CASSLGAGLSYEQYF.

On this clone itself: Other DNA sequences of this sample code for an identical CDR3. The chain combines TRBV27 with TRBJ2-7; TRBD1 is a possible D gene (6 bases). Looked up from germline, CDR1 is MNHEY and CDR2 is SMNVEV (reference sequence). V was pared by 3 bases and J by 0 bases, with 12 bases between. This CDR3 comprises 15 residues. CDR3 bases: TGTGCCAGCAGTTTTTCAACAGGGTCCTCCTACGAGCAGTACTTC. Its translation is CASSFSTGSSYEQYF.

The rearrangement joins TRBV9 to TRBJ2-3, with 8 bases aligning to TRBD2. Germline V gives CDR1 SGDLS, CDR2 YYNGEE. The CDR3 has 13 residues. V lost 9 bases and J lost 3; bases outside the gene matches: 6. CDR3: CATRRGETDTQYF. The CDR3 region has the DNA TGTGCCACCAGGCGGGGGGAGACAGATACGCAGTATTTT.

This rearrangement joins TRBV5-6 to TRBJ1-3; 8 bases map to TRBD1. The germline CDR1 and CDR2 sequences are SGHDT and YYEEEE. Unmatched junction bases numbered 11, after V lost 4 bases and J lost 8 bases. CDR3 length equals 15 residues. CDR3 bases: TGTGCCAGCAGCACCCGACAGGGGAGCGGGTACACCATATATTTT. This codes for CASSTRQGSGYTIYF.

In the case of this clone: Other nucleotide sequences in the sample specify the same CDR3. The chain employs TRBV5-1 and TRBJ1-4; 10 bases agree with TRBD1. From germline, CDR1 is SGHRS and CDR2 YFSETQ. The CDR3 has 14 residues. V shed 5 bases and J 7 bases; nucleotides not matched to a gene: 5. The CDR3 region is CASRPGTGVEKLFF. CDR3 nucleotides: TGCGCCAGCAGACCCGGGACAGGGGTTGAAAAACTGTTTTTT.

This chain uses TRBV5-1 with TRBJ1-1; D is possibly TRBD1 (6 bases). Germline CDR1 SGHRS, CDR2 YFSETQ. The CDR3 sequence is 16 residues long. The V and J ends lost 0 bases and 4 bases respectively, with 16 bases between them. This CDR3 is CASSLGSQGWSTEAFF. As DNA, the CDR3 is TGCGCCAGCAGCTTGGGGTCACAGGGCTGGAGCACTGAAGCTTTCTTT.

The V gene is TRBV4-3, the J gene TRBJ1-1; no firm D call. Germline CDR1 LGHNA, CDR2 YSLEER. V was trimmed by 1 base and J by 8 bases, leaving 14 bases between them. This CDR3 contains 14 residues. The CDR3 loop reads CASSQVGLLGEAFF. In DNA form, the CDR3 reads TGCGCCAGCAGCCAAGTGGGCCTCCTCGGGGAAGCTTTCTTT.

The rearrangement joins TRBV18 to TRBJ2-7; tentatively, D is TRBD1 or TRBD2 (5 bases each). The CDR3 has 13 residues. The ends were cut back, 5 bases at V and 5 bases at J, with 13 bases in the middle. Germline loops: CDR1 KGHSH, CDR2 LQKENI. CDR3 nucleotide sequence: TGTGCCAGCTCATCCTCGAGGGGCAACGAGCAGTACTTC. Encoded protein: CASSSSRGNEQYF.

The rearrangement uses TRBV30 and TRBJ1-2, with 10 bases aligning to TRBD1. CDR3 length: 14 residues. Losses at the gene ends were 8 bases for V and 1 base for J; bases not matched to a gene: 7. The germline CDR1 and CDR2 sequences are GTSNPN and SVGIG (reference sequence). The CDR3 loop reads CATLRDRGNYGYTF. CDR3 in DNA: TGTGCCACTCTCCGGGACAGGGGTAACTATGGCTACACCTTC.

The chain combines TRBV4-3 with TRBJ2-3; D could derive from TRBD1 or TRBD2 (5 bases each). This CDR3 has 12 residues. Trimming left V 5 bases short and J 12 bases short, with 15 bases between. CDR1 is LGHNA, CDR2 YSLEER, per germline. CDR3 in amino acids: CASSDSGTQQYF. The DNA for the CDR3 is TGCGCCAGCAGCGACTCGGGGACCCAACAGTATTTT.

As regards this clone: Within the sample, other DNA sequences also encode this same CDR3. The rearrangement links TRBV5-1 to TRBJ1-5; D is possibly TRBD1 (6 bases). Trimming pared 0 bases from V and 3 bases from J, leaving 10 bases between. Germline V lookup: CDR1 SGHRS, CDR2 YFSETQ. The CDR3 is 15 amino acids. CDR3 nucleotides: TGCGCCAGCAGCTTGGATGGACAGAACAATCAGCCCCAGCATTTT. Encoded protein: CASSLDGQNNQPQHF.